This TCR beta chain was identified during a study of long-term antiretroviral therapy in people with HIV. Study findings and constraints: HIV repertoires spanned tighter CDR3 length ranges than controls did. Clones that had undergone expansion before ART prevailed in the repertoire throughout all time points. Blood collection from about 2003 to 2018 possibly occurred under older ART regimens.

Worth noting for this clone: Antigen: not known.

Each HIV-infected participant was given treatment in the United States. Running of the v3.0 immunoSEQ assay took place at survey level. TCRdb's table, derived via immunoSEQ multiplex PCR, lists solely in-frame clones and lacks some. The sample includes approximately 15,000 clones, more than 85% of them seen just once. The specimen comprised unsorted PBMCs, sampled 0.3 years after starting antiretroviral therapy. The clonotype comes from a man in his 60s with HIV.

The CDR3 protein is CASSFSGDTDTQYF. The CDR3 region has the DNA TGCGCCAGCAGCTTTAGCGGGGACACAGATACGCAGTATTTT. The chain couples TRBV5-1 to TRBJ2-3, with 8 bases fitting TRBD2. Trimming took 2 bases from V and 2 from J; bases not matched to a gene: 1. This CDR3 spans 14 amino acids. Germline assignment: CDR1 SGHRS and CDR2 YFSETQ.